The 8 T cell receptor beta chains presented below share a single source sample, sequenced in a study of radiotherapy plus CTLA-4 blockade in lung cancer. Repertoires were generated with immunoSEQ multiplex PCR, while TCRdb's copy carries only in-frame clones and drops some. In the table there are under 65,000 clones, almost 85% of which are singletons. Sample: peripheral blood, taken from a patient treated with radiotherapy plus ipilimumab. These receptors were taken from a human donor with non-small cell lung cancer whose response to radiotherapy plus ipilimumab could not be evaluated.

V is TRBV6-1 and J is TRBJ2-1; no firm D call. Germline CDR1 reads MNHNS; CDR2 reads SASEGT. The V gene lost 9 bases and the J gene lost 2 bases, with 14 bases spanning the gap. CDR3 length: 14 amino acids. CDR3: CASSGGLAYNEQFF. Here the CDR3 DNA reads TGTGCCAGTTCCGGCGGTCTAGCCTACAATGAGCAGTTCTTC.

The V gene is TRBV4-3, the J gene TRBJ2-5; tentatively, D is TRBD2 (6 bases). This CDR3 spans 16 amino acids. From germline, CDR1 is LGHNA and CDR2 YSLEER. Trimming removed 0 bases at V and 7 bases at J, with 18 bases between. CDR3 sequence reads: CASSQDYPGGSGTQYF. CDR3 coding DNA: TGCGCCAGCAGCCAAGATTACCCTGGGGGGAGTGGGACCCAGTACTTC.

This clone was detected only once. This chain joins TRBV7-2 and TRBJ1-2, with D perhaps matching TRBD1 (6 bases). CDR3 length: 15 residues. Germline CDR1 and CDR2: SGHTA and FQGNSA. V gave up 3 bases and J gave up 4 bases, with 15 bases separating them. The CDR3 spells CASSFLAGGSYGYTF. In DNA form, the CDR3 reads TGTGCCAGCAGCTTCCTAGCGGGGGGCAGCTATGGCTACACCTTC.

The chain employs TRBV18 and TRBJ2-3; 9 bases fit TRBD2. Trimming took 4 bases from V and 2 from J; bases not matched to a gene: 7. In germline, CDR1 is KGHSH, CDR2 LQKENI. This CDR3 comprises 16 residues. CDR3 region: CASSLPLAGHTDTQYF. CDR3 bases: TGTGCCAGCTCACTCCCACTAGCGGGCCACACAGATACGCAGTATTTT.

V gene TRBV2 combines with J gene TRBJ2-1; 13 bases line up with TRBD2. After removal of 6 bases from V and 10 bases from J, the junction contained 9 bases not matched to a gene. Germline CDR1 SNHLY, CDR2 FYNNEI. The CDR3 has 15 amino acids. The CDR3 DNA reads TGTGCCAGCAGCCAAACTAGCGGGGGGGGTTGGGAGCAGTTCTTC. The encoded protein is CASSQTSGGGWEQFF.

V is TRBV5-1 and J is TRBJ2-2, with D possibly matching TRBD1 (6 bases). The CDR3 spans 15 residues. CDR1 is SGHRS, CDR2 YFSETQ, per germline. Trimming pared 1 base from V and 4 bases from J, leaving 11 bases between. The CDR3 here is CASSLRQGSTGELFF. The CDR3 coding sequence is TGCGCCAGCAGCTTGCGGCAGGGGAGCACCGGGGAGCTGTTTTTT.

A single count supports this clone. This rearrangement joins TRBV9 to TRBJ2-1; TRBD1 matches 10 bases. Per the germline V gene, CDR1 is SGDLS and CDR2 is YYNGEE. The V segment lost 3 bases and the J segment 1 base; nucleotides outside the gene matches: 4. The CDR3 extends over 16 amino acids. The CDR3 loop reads CASSGTGGVSYNEQFF. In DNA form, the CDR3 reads TGTGCCAGCAGCGGGACAGGGGGAGTATCCTACAATGAGCAGTTCTTC.

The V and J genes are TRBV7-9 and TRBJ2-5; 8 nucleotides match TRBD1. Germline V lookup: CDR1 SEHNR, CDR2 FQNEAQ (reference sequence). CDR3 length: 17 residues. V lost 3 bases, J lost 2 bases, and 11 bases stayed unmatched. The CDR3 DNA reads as TGTGCCAGCAGCTTTCAGACAGGGGTTTGGGAACAAGAGACCCAGTACTTC. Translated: CASSFQTGVWEQETQYF.